This TCR beta chain came from a study of radiotherapy plus CTLA-4 blockade in lung cancer. This clone is a singleton in its sample. The target antigen is unknown. General observations from the study: Together with interferon-beta, which increased in serum after radiation, early dynamic changes in blood T cell clones were reportedly the best predictors of response. Expansion of tumor-derived TCR clones was observed in blood after radiotherapy plus ipilimumab.

Focal radiation plus CTLA-4 blockade with ipilimumab was given to patients with chemo-refractory metastatic non-small-cell lung cancer. Repertoires were generated with immunoSEQ multiplex PCR, while TCRdb's copy carries only in-frame clones and drops some. The repertoire consists of more than 30,000 clones, with approximately 66% occurring once and the leading ten covering 3.5% to 4.5%. The TCR comes from a human donor with non-small cell lung cancer who had stable disease on radiotherapy plus ipilimumab. Sequencing used peripheral blood, obtained from a patient treated with radiotherapy plus ipilimumab.

CDR3 coding DNA: TGTGCCAGCAGCTTAGTTGGGACTAGCGGGAGTGTCGAGCAGTACTTC. Translating gives CASSLVGTSGSVEQYF. V usage is TRBV7-8 and J usage is TRBJ2-7; 14 bases are a match to TRBD2. The length of the CDR3 is 16 residues. Per germline, CDR1 SGHVS and CDR2 FQNEAQ. V gave up 1 base and J gave up 6 bases; unmatched junction bases: 5.